Listed here is a single T cell receptor (beta chain). This sample was included in a study of blood T cells in healthy people across ages. For the second PCR, which ran for about 6 to 12 cycles, a sample-barcoded 5' primer and a J-beta primer mix were used. Each cDNA molecule received a tag from a template-switch adaptor that had 12 random nucleotides. Per sample, CDR3-containing paired-end reads numbered at least 2.5 million. MiXCR, applied by TCRdb to the 5' RACE reads, yields one record per CDR3 protein. This sample yields about 1.7 million distinct CDR3 sequences, of which 28% are seen a single time; 7.7% belongs to the top ten. CDR3 length: 14 amino acids. CDR1 is DFQATT, CDR2 SNEGSKA, per germline (reference sequence). V shed 0 bases, J shed 2 bases, and the junction held 4 bases outside the gene matches.

Sequences were obtained from blood. This TCR derives from a woman in her twenties or thirties in good health. The chain combines TRBV20-1 with TRBJ2-7, with 7 bases lining up with TRBD2. This chain's CDR3 is CSARDIAGAYEQYF. DNA for the CDR3: TGCAGTGCTAGAGATATCGCGGGGGCCTACGAGCAGTACTTC.